The clone carrying this T cell receptor beta chain occurred once. Its antigen is unknown. These data originate in a study of pediatric ulcerative colitis. General observations from the study: A couple of patients' blood samples yielded substantially fewer templates. Blood-rectal clonal overlap within each person was significantly higher in ulcerative colitis patients than controls. No controls had the two rectal clonotypes shared by ulcerative colitis patients.

TCRdb's table, derived via immunoSEQ multiplex PCR, lists solely in-frame clones and lacks some. The sample consists of 35,000 to 45,000 clones, approximately 87% of them appearing once. Germline CDR1 is SGHAT and CDR2 is FQNNGV. The CDR3 sequence is 16 residues long. Trimming stripped 0 bases from V and 3 bases from J, with 15 bases between. The J gene is TRBJ2-7, the V gene TRBV11-2, with D perhaps matching TRBD1 (5 bases). Source material: blood. This TCR came from a girl aged 5 to 17 with moderate ulcerative colitis. CDR3 bases: TGTGCCAGCAGCTTAGAGGAAACGCAGGGCCGCTACGAGCAGTACTTC. This codes for CASSLEETQGRYEQYF.